A single TCR beta chain is shown here with its context. These data come from a study of beta chain features in type 1 diabetes. The authors reverse transcribed all of the isolated RNA, so sequencing captured expressed TCRB transcripts. TCRdb keeps only in-frame clones here, not all; method: immunoSEQ multiplex PCR. In the table there are 200,000 to 250,000 clones, around 26% of which are singletons. The V end was cut by 5 bases, the J end by 1 base, with 21 bases between. The length of the CDR3 is 18 residues. Germline CDR1 SEHNR, CDR2 FQNEAQ (reference sequence). This clonotype was obtained from a man aged 25 to 45 in good health. J is TRBJ2-4 and V is TRBV7-9; D unresolved. Sequencing was done on a sample of central memory CD4+ T cells from blood. CDR3 residues: CASSEKVRLATAKNIQYF. For the CDR3, the DNA is TGTGCCAGCAGCGAGAAAGTTCGGCTTGCCACGGCCAAAAACATTCAGTACTTC.